This TCR beta chain was recovered during a study of T cell changes during pregnancy in multiple sclerosis. Generated by immunoSEQ multiplex PCR, the TCRdb table keeps only in-frame clones and is missing some. The table shows tens of thousands of clones, with roughly 90% occurring only once. The V gene's germline CDR1 is KGHSH and CDR2 LQKENI. CDR3 size: 15 residues. Trimming removed 2 bases at V and 6 bases at J, with 14 bases between. Sample: peripheral blood, taken in the first trimester of pregnancy. The chain links TRBV18 to TRBJ1-5; D may be TRBD1 (5 bases). The receptor was isolated from a female donor in good health, enrolled as a control in a pregnancy study. DNA for the CDR3: TGTGCCAGCTCACCAGTATCAGGGTATAGTCAGCCCCAGCATTTT. Translation: CASSPVSGYSQPQHF.